Following are 28 T cell receptor beta chains from one sample sequenced in a study of T cell repertoires in cytomegalovirus infection. Each CDR3 protein is one row after TCRdb ran MiXCR on the reads. Here the sample spans 200,000 to 300,000 distinct CDR3 sequences, roughly an eighth being singletons. Sample: PBMCs. These receptors were obtained from a human donor in good health (CMV status not recorded). Some clones in this sample may be carry-over from other donors' samples.

This clonotype was seen repeatedly, ten times or more. The chain recombines TRBV7-2 with TRBJ2-5; tentatively, D is TRBD1 (6 bases). There are 15 residues in the CDR3. Germline V gene lookup returns CDR1 SGHTA and CDR2 FQGNSA. V was trimmed by 5 bases and J by 1 base, leaving 14 bases between them. In DNA, the CDR3 is TGTGCCAGCAGCAGGACGCAGGGGTTCCAAGAGACCCAGTACTTC. As protein: CASSRTQGFQETQYF.

This clonotype showed up many times. The chain uses TRBV6-1 and TRBJ2-2; a weak D match, TRBD1 (5 bases). CDR1 is MNHNS and CDR2 is SASEGT in the germline V gene. Trimming left V 6 bases short and J 1 base short, with 15 bases between. This CDR3 comprises 16 residues. CDR3 sequence (DNA): TGTGCCAGCAGCCGATTAGGACACCTGAACACCGGGGAGCTGTTTTTT. Amino acids: CASSRLGHLNTGELFF.

The chain has TRBV7-2 and TRBJ1-3; no definite D call. Germline V gives CDR1 SGHTA, CDR2 FQGNSA. This CDR3 region has 15 residues. The V end lost 1 base, the J end lost 0 bases, and 7 bases lay between the germline ends. The CDR3 nucleotides are TGTGCCAGCAGCTTAGGGCTGATCTCTGGAAACACCATATATTTT. This translates into CASSLGLISGNTIYF.

This clonotype was detected only a few times. V usage is TRBV29-1 and J usage is TRBJ1-1; D might be TRBD1 (5 bases). V dropped 4 bases and J dropped 0 bases, with 15 bases sitting between them. This CDR3 spans 15 amino acids. Germline CDR1 reads SQVTM; CDR2 reads ANQGSEA. CDR3 sequence (DNA): TGCAGCGTTGTTGGGCAGGGCATTATGAACACTGAAGCTTTCTTT. It encodes CSVVGQGIMNTEAFF.

This clonotype was picked up many times. The V call is TRBV7-2, the J call TRBJ1-5; 8 bases match TRBD1. The CDR3 contains 16 residues. Germline CDR1 reads SGHTA; CDR2 reads FQGNSA. V shed 5 bases and J 2 bases; nucleotides not matched to a gene: 8. CDR3 in DNA: TGTGCCAGCAGCCTACACGGGACAGGTGGCAATCAGCCCCAGCATTTT. Its protein is CASSLHGTGGNQPQHF.

This clonotype occurred many times. This chain links TRBV7-2 with TRBJ2-1; 12 nucleotides align to TRBD2. CDR3 length: 15 amino acids. Germline assignment: CDR1 SGHTA and CDR2 FQGNSA. V dropped 2 bases and J dropped 9; count of bases not matched to a gene: 5. The CDR3 DNA is TGTGCCAGCAGCTTACTCCCTAGCGGGAGGGGTGAGCAGTTCTTC. Amino acids: CASSLLPSGRGEQFF. The full variable domain, completed using reference TRBV7-2 and TRBJ2-1, is GAGVSQSPSNKVTEKGKDVELRCDPISGHTALYWYRQSLGQGLEFLIYFQGNSAPDKSGLPSDRFSAERTGGSVSTLTIQRTQQEDSAVYLCASSLLPSGRGEQFFGPGTRLTVL.

V is TRBV20-1 and J is TRBJ2-3; no firm D call. V gave up 2 bases and J gave up 4 bases, with 7 bases separating them. Per germline, CDR1 DFQATT and CDR2 SNEGSKA (reference sequence). This CDR3 is 12 amino acids long. The DNA of the CDR3 is TGCAGTGCTAGAAGACTGGCAGATACGCAGTATTTT. Amino acids: CSARRLADTQYF.

This clonotype was observed a handful of times. V is TRBV6-2 or TRBV6-3 and J is TRBJ2-1; D perhaps matches TRBD2 (5 bases). The V end was cut by 6 bases, the J end by 7 bases, with 22 bases between. The germline gives CDR1 MNHEY, CDR2 SVGEGT. The CDR3 contains 16 residues. The CDR3 region is CASRDGVRLGRNEQFF. The DNA for the CDR3 is TGTGCCAGCAGAGACGGGGTAAGGCTGGGTAGGAATGAGCAGTTCTTC.

With respect to this clonotype: Just one base apart from a much larger clone, this may be a read error. This sequence joins TRBV12-3 or TRBV12-4 and TRBJ2-2, with TRBD1 matching over 8 bases. CDR3 length: 13 amino acids. CDR3 in amino acids: CASRLQGGTELVF. CDR3 in DNA: TGTGCCAGCAGGCTACAGGGGGGAACGGAGCTGGTTTTT.

In its sample, this clonotype was seen a few times. The rearrangement uses TRBV5-3 and TRBJ2-2, with D perhaps matching TRBD2 (5 bases). TRBV5-3 is an ORF for which the function is uncertain. V lost 8 bases and J 4 bases, leaving 21 bases between the germline ends. The CDR3 totals 16 residues. CDR3 sequence: CASSQTRGPATGELFF. The CDR3 DNA reads TGTGCCAGCAGCCAGACTCGCGGGCCTGCCACCGGGGAGCTGTTTTTT.

This clonotype was seen ten or more times. The V and J genes are TRBV20-1 and TRBJ2-5; D perhaps matches TRBD2 (5 bases). Germline V CDR1 and CDR2: DFQATT, SNEGSKA (reference sequence). The CDR3 covers 12 residues. The CDR3 here is CSPYGNAETQYF. As DNA, the CDR3 is TGCAGCCCTTACGGGAACGCGGAGACCCAGTACTTC.

This clonotype was counted between two and nine times. CDR3 sequence reads: CASSLGEFEKLFF. The CDR3 DNA follows: TGTGCCAGCAGCTTAGGGGAATTTGAAAAACTGTTTTTT. The J gene is TRBJ1-4, the V gene TRBV7-8; D uncertain. The CDR3 runs to 13 residues. Germline V gene lookup returns CDR1 SGHVS and CDR2 FQNEAQ. V was cut by 1 base and J by 7 bases, with 7 bases left in between. Full variable domain (rest looked up from reference TRBV7-8 and TRBJ1-4): GAGVSQSPRYKVAKRGQDVALRCDPISGHVSLFWYQQALGQGPEFLTYFQNEAQLDKSGLPSDRFFAERPEGSVSTLKIQRTQQEDSAVYLCASSLGEFEKLFFGSGTQLSVL.

This clonotype was detected many times. The rearrangement joins TRBV7-2 to TRBJ2-7; perhaps TRBD2 as D (5 bases). The germline CDR1 and CDR2 sequences are SGHTA and FQGNSA. Trimming took 1 base from V and 3 from J, leaving 10 bases between them. This CDR3 has 14 residues. The DNA for the CDR3 is TGTGCCAGCAGCTTAGAGGGAGTAGGCTACGAGCAGTACTTC. Protein product: CASSLEGVGYEQYF. The complete variable domain, with remaining parts taken from reference TRBV7-2 and TRBJ2-7, reads GAGVSQSPSNKVTEKGKDVELRCDPISGHTALYWYRQSLGQGLEFLIYFQGNSAPDKSGLPSDRFSAERTGGSVSTLTIQRTQQEDSAVYLCASSLEGVGYEQYFGPGTRLTVT.

This clonotype was picked up many times. The rearrangement links TRBV6-1 to TRBJ1-5; tentative D call: TRBD1 (6 bases). The CDR3 covers 17 residues. V was cut by 6 bases and J by 1 base, with 19 bases left in between. Germline V gene lookup returns CDR1 MNHNS and CDR2 SASEGT. The CDR3 is CASRPNRAQPSNQPQHF. CDR3 in DNA: TGTGCCAGCAGGCCCAACAGGGCGCAGCCCAGCAATCAGCCCCAGCATTTT.

As for this clonotype: A much larger clone differs by one base, so this may be a read error. The chain has TRBV6-6 and TRBJ1-5; D is unclear. The CDR3 runs 14 residues. Germline V gives CDR1 MNHNY, CDR2 SVGAGI (reference sequence). The CDR3 DNA sequence: TGTGCCAGCAGTAAGGACGGGAACAATCAGCACCAGCATTTT. Protein product: CASSKDGNNQHQHF.

This clonotype has a count of ten or more. This chain links TRBV7-2 with TRBJ1-2; weak D call: TRBD1 (6 bases). The V gene lost 5 bases and the J gene lost 8 bases, with 12 bases spanning the gap. The CDR3 runs to 12 residues. Germline V gene data show CDR1 as SGHTA and CDR2 as FQGNSA. The DNA of the CDR3 is TGTGCCAGCAGCCCGTCAGGGGTCGGCTACACCTTC. This gives the protein CASSPSGVGYTF.

This clonotype was seen a few times. The chain is built from TRBV5-1 and TRBJ2-1; D possibly corresponds to TRBD2 (5 bases). The CDR3 runs 14 residues. Germline CDR1 reads SGHRS; CDR2 reads YFSETQ. Trimming removed 2 bases at V and 5 bases at J, with 11 bases between. CDR3 amino acids: CASSFWTGNNEQFF. The CDR3 nucleotides read TGCGCCAGCAGCTTTTGGACGGGGAACAATGAGCAGTTCTTC.

This clonotype was found many times. The V and J genes are TRBV5-4 and TRBJ2-5; D assignment may be TRBD1 or TRBD2 (5 bases each). Deletions cut 4 bases from V and 4 bases from J, with 17 bases between. The CDR3 loop spans 15 amino acids. Looked up from germline, CDR1 is SGHNT and CDR2 is YYREEE (reference sequence). The CDR3 loop is CASSPSRGSGETQYF. In DNA form, the CDR3 reads TGTGCCAGCAGCCCGAGTAGGGGAAGCGGAGAGACCCAGTACTTC.

This clonotype was recorded many times. The chain joins TRBV7-2 to TRBJ2-7; possible D gene TRBD2, 5 bases. This CDR3 region has 14 residues. Germline-derived CDR1 and CDR2 are SGHTA and FQGNSA. The germline V and J ends were trimmed by 1 base and 2 bases, with 9 bases remaining between them. CDR3 sequence (DNA): TGTGCCAGCAGCTTAGGGGCGGGCGCCTACGAGCAGTACTTC. As protein: CASSLGAGAYEQYF.

This clonotype showed up just a few times. The V call is TRBV5-4, the J call TRBJ2-7; D is unclear. V was clipped by 2 bases and J by 2 bases, with 11 bases between them. CDR1 SGHNT and CDR2 YYREEE come from the germline V gene (reference sequence). CDR3 length: 14 residues. The CDR3 nucleotides are TGTGCCAGCAGCTTACAGTCCAAGGCCTACGAGCAGTACTTC. Translating it yields CASSLQSKAYEQYF.

This clonotype is labeled medium-sized. The V call is TRBV19, the J call TRBJ1-2; the match to TRBD1 covers 7 bases. This CDR3 has 15 residues. Germline values: CDR1 LNHDA, CDR2 SQIVND (reference sequence). The trim removed 1 base at V and 4 bases at J, leaving 6 bases unmatched. In nucleotides, the CDR3 is TGTGCCAGTAGTATAGCACCGACAGGGAGCTATGGCTACACCTTC. Translating gives CASSIAPTGSYGYTF.

There are a few counts of this clonotype. This chain links TRBV5-1 with TRBJ2-1, with 7 bases lining up with TRBD1. V lost 4 bases and J lost 16; bases outside the gene matches: 8. Germline V CDR1 and CDR2: SGHRS, YFSETQ. CDR3 length: 11 residues. The CDR3 here is CASSVDRRRFF. The CDR3, as DNA: TGCGCCAGCAGCGTGGACAGGCGACGATTCTTC.

V and J are TRBV20-1 and TRBJ2-7; 10 nucleotides align to TRBD1. The germline gives CDR1 DFQATT, CDR2 SNEGSKA (reference sequence). This CDR3 spans 14 amino acids. The J segment lost 2 bases and the V segment lost 3 bases, leaving 4 bases of the junction unmatched. Here the CDR3 reads CSASVGTGAYEQYF. The CDR3 DNA follows: TGCAGTGCTAGTGTCGGGACAGGGGCCTACGAGCAGTACTTC.

In this sample, this clonotype turned up many times. V is TRBV19 and J is TRBJ1-1, with a tentative D call TRBD1 (5 bases). This CDR3 has 15 amino acids. V was cut by 7 bases and J by 4 bases, with 19 bases left in between. CDR1 and CDR2 from the germline V gene are LNHDA and SQIVND (reference sequence). This CDR3 is CASNTYGGDATEAFF. As DNA, the CDR3 is TGTGCCAGTAATACCTACGGGGGGGACGCCACTGAAGCTTTCTTT. Full variable domain (missing parts from reference TRBV19 and TRBJ1-1): DGGITQSPKYLFRKEGQNVTLSCEQNLNHDAMYWYRQDPGQGLRLIYYSQIVNDFQKGDIAEGYSVSREKKESFPLTVTSAQKNPTAFYLCASNTYGGDATEAFFGQGTRLTVV.

This clonotype has at least ten counts. J is TRBJ2-7 and V is TRBV7-2; D is unresolved. Looked up from germline, CDR1 is SGHTA and CDR2 is FQGNSA. Trimming removed 2 bases from V and 7 bases from J, with 12 bases in between. This CDR3 has 13 residues. The CDR3 DNA reads TGTGCCAGCAGCTTACAGCTTTCCAAGGAGCAGTACTTC. It yields the protein CASSLQLSKEQYF.

Many counts were recorded for this clonotype. This chain links TRBV7-8 with TRBJ2-3, with 9 bases aligning to TRBD2. J lost 0 bases, V lost 11 bases, and 6 bases had no gene match. CDR1 and CDR2 from the germline V gene are SGHVS and FQNEAQ. The CDR3 spans 14 residues. The CDR3 protein is CAGKLAGSTDTQYF. CDR3 DNA: TGTGCCGGCAAACTAGCGGGTAGCACAGATACGCAGTATTTT.

This clonotype appeared many times. The genes are TRBV6-1 and TRBJ1-1; 10 bases match TRBD1. There are 16 residues in the CDR3. Unmatched junction bases numbered 8, after V lost 2 bases and J lost 5 bases. Germline assignment: CDR1 MNHNS and CDR2 SASEGT. As DNA, the CDR3 is TGTGCCAGCAGTGAAAGGGGACAGGGGCGAAGGACTGAAGCTTTCTTT. This sequence encodes CASSERGQGRRTEAFF.

This clonotype was counted only a few times. The gene calls are TRBV5-4 and TRBJ1-6; D possibly corresponds to TRBD1 (6 bases). CDR3 length equals 14 residues. With 0 bases removed from V and 9 bases from J, the gap between germline ends came to 10 bases. Germline-derived CDR1 and CDR2 are SGHNT and YYREEE (reference sequence). Written as DNA, the CDR3 is TGTGCCAGCAGCTTGGTCGGGGGCAGTTCACCCCTCCACTTT. Translating it yields CASSLVGGSSPLHF.